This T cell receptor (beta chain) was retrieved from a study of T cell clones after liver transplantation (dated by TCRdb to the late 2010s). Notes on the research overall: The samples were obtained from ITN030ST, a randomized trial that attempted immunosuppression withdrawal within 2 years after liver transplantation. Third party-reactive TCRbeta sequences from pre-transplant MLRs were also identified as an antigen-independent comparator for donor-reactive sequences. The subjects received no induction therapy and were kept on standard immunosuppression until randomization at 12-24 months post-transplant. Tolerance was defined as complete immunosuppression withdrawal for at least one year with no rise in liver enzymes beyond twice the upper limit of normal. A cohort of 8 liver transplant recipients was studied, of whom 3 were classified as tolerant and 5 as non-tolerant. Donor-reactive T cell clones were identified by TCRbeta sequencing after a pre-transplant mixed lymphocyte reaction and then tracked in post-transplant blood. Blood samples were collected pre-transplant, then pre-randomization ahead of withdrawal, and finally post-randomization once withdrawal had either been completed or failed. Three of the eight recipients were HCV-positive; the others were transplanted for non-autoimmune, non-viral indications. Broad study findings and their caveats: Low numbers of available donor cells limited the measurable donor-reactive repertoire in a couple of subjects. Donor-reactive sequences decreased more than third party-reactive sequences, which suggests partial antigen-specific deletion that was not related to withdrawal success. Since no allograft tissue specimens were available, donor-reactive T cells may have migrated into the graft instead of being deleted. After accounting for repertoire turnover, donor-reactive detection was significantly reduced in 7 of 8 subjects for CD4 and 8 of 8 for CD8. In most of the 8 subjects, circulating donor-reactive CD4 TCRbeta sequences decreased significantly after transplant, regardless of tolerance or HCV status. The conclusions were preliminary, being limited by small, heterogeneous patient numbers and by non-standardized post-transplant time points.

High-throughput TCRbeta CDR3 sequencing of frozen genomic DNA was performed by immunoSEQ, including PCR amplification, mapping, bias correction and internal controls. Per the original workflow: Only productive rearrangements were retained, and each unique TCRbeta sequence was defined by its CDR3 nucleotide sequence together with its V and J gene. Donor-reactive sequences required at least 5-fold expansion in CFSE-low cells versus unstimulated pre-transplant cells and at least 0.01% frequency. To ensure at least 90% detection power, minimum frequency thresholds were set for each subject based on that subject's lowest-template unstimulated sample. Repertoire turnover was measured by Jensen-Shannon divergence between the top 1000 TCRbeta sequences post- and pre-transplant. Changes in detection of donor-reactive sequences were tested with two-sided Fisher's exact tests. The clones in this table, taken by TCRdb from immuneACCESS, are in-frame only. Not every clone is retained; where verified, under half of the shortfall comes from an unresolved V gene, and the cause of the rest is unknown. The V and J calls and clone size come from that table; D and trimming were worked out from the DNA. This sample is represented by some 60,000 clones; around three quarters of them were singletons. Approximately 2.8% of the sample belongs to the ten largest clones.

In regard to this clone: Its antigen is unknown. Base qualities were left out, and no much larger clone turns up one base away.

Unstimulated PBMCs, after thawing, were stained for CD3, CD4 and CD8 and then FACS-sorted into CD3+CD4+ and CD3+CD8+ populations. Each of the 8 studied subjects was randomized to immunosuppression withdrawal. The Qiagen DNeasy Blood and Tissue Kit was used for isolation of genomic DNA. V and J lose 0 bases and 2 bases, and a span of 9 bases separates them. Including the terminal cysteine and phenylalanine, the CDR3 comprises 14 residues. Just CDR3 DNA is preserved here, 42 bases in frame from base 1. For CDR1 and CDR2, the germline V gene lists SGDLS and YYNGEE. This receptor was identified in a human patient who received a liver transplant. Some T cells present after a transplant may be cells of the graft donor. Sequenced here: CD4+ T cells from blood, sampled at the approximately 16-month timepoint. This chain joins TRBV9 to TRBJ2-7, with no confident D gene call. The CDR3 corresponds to CASSVGVLPYEQYF. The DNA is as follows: TGTGCCAGCAGCGTAGGGGTACTACCCTACGAGCAGTACTTC.